This note documents a single T cell receptor beta chain sequence. The data belong to a study of cytomegalovirus exposure and HLA in healthy donors. In the PCR, 60 Vbeta and 13 Jbeta primers were used. TCRdb keeps only in-frame clones here, not all; method: immunoSEQ multiplex PCR. The data show around 130,000 clones, 65% to 85% seen once. The CDR3 loop spans 15 amino acids. V dropped 2 bases and J dropped 4; count of bases not matched to a gene: 5. Per germline, CDR1 MNHEY and CDR2 SVGAGI. The chain combines TRBV6-5 with TRBJ2-3, with 8 bases aligning to TRBD1. What was sequenced was PBMCs. The origin of this receptor is a woman aged 40 to 50 in good health and CMV-seropositive. Here the CDR3 DNA reads TGTGCCAGCAGTTACCGACAGGGGAACGCAGATACGCAGTATTTT. It yields the protein CASSYRQGNADTQYF.